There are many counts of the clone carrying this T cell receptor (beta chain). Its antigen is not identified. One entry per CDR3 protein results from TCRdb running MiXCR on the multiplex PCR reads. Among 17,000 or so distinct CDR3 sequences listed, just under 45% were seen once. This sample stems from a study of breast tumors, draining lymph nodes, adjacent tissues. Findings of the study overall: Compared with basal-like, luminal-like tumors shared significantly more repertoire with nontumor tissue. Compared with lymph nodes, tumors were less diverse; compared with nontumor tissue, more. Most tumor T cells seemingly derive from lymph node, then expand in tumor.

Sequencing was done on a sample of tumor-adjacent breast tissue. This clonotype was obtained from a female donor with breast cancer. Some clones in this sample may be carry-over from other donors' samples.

The CDR3 DNA follows: TGTGCCAGCTCACCACCGGGGCGGAGCTCCTACAATGAGCAGTTCTTC. Encoded protein: CASSPPGRSSYNEQFF. This chain uses TRBV18 with TRBJ2-1, with a possible D match to TRBD1 (5 bases). The CDR3 consists of 16 residues. V lost 0 bases and J lost 0, with 9 bases in between. Per the germline V gene, CDR1 is KGHSH and CDR2 is LQKENI.